Presented here are 28 T cell receptor beta chains from one specimen sequenced in a study of identical twins. TCRdb passed the 5' RACE reads through MiXCR, listing each CDR3 protein once. This table holds 250,000 or so distinct CDR3 sequences, 5.5% to 7% found once. The same specimen was also included in a second study, on yellow fever vaccine responses in identical twins.

Material: memory (CD45RO+) T cells sorted from blood. These TCRs come from a woman under 30 in good health.

For this clonotype: This may stem from a read error, because a much larger clone lies one nucleotide away. The CDR3 loop is CASSLRPVGSDTQYF. The CDR3 DNA reads TGTGCCAGCAGCCTTCGGCCGGTGGGCTCAGATACGCAGTATTTT. This chain joins TRBV4-2 and TRBJ2-3; D uncertain. Trimming took off 4 bases at V and 4 bases at J, with 15 bases between the two ends. The CDR3 runs 15 residues. Germline loops: CDR1 LGHNA, CDR2 YNFKEQ.

The chain links TRBV12-3 or TRBV12-4 to TRBJ1-1; 10 positions match TRBD1. The CDR3 length is 15 residues. Trimming took 3 bases from V and 3 from J; bases not matched to a gene: 4. The CDR3: CASSLMGQGYTEAFF. The DNA of the CDR3 is TGTGCCAGCAGTTTGATGGGACAGGGGTACACTGAAGCTTTCTTT.

V and J are TRBV29-1 and TRBJ2-7; TRBD1 matches at 8 bases. CDR1 is SQVTM, CDR2 ANQGSEA, per germline. Losses at the gene ends were 6 bases for V and 3 bases for J; bases not matched to a gene: 10. This CDR3 contains 14 residues. CDR3 loop: CSVTGTGNVYEQYF. CDR3 nucleotide sequence: TGCAGCGTCACCGGGACAGGCAACGTCTACGAGCAGTACTTC.

This clonotype was found many times. V gene TRBV10-3 combines with J gene TRBJ2-2; TRBD1 matches at 7 bases. CDR3 length equals 13 residues. Germline-derived CDR1 and CDR2 are ENHRY and SYGVKD. Trimming took 10 bases from V and 4 from J; bases not matched to a gene: 6. The CDR3 DNA is TGTGCCACCGGGACAGAAACCACCGGGGAGCTGTTTTTT. This translates into CATGTETTGELFF.

This clonotype occurred a few times. The genes are TRBV29-1 and TRBJ2-2, with 7 bases aligning to TRBD2. The CDR3 is made up of 14 amino acids. Germline CDR1 SQVTM, CDR2 ANQGSEA. V lost 5 bases and J lost 2; bases outside the gene matches: 5. CDR3 nucleotide sequence: TGCAGCGTTATCGGGGGGTTTAACACCGGGGAGCTGTTTTTT. Translating gives CSVIGGFNTGELFF.

The sample holds many counts of this clonotype. This chain joins TRBV7-9 and TRBJ2-1; D not certain. Germline V gives CDR1 SEHNR, CDR2 FQNEAQ (reference sequence). Trimming took 5 bases from V and 0 from J, leaving 8 bases between them. CDR3 length: 14 amino acids. The CDR3, as DNA: TGTGCCAGCAGCGTGACGAGCTCCTACAATGAGCAGTTCTTC. Amino acids: CASSVTSSYNEQFF.

This rearrangement joins TRBV20-1 to TRBJ2-1; D remains unclear. Germline CDR1 and CDR2: DFQATT and SNEGSKA (reference sequence). Trimming cost V 3 bases and J 6 bases, with 18 bases left between them. This CDR3 contains 15 residues. The DNA of the CDR3 is TGCAGTGCTAGCCCCCCGCGCGGCGACACCAATGAGCAGTTCTTC. It yields the protein CSASPPRGDTNEQFF.

This clonotype was seen a single time. This chain uses TRBV12-5 with TRBJ2-7, with D perhaps TRBD1 (6 bases). This CDR3 comprises 15 residues. Trimming removed 2 bases at V and 1 base at J, with 12 bases between. Germline V gene lookup returns CDR1 LGHNT and CDR2 FRNRAP. The CDR3 sequence: CASGLRDRWSYEQYF. CDR3 in DNA: TGTGCTAGTGGTTTGCGAGACAGGTGGTCCTACGAGCAGTACTTC. Filled out from reference TRBV12-5 and TRBJ2-7, the complete variable domain reads DARVTQTPRHKVTEMGQEVTMRCQPILGHNTVFWYRQTMMQGLELLAYFRNRAPLDDSGMPKDRFSAEMPDATLATLKIQPSEPRDSAVYFCASGLRDRWSYEQYFGPGTRLTVT.

J is TRBJ2-5 and V is TRBV20-1; D unclear. The V gene's germline CDR1 is DFQATT and CDR2 SNEGSKA (reference sequence). V was cut by 6 bases and J by 2 bases, with 7 bases left in between. This CDR3 is 11 amino acids long. The CDR3 sequence: CSAARQETQYF. The CDR3 DNA sequence: TGCAGTGCCGCACGGCAAGAGACCCAGTACTTC.

This clonotype was recorded a few times. The chain combines TRBV6-1 with TRBJ2-5, with 11 bases fitting TRBD1. The CDR3 sequence is 21 residues long. With V trimmed by 5 bases and J by 2 bases, 22 bases remained unmatched. Germline CDR1 is MNHNS and CDR2 is SASEGT. CDR3: CASSNRRDRGSGGNRQETQYF. As DNA, the CDR3 is TGTGCCAGCAGTAACCGCCGGGACAGGGGGTCTGGCGGTAACCGTCAAGAGACCCAGTACTTC.

The sample holds many counts of this clonotype. The chain employs TRBV12-3 or TRBV12-4 and TRBJ2-3; perhaps TRBD1 as D (6 bases). V gave up 1 base and J gave up 5 bases, with 10 bases separating them. The CDR3 is 14 residues long. This CDR3 reads CASSLEVRGDTQYF. DNA of the CDR3: TGTGCCAGCAGTTTAGAGGTCAGGGGAGATACGCAGTATTTT.

The chain is built from TRBV10-3 and TRBJ2-3; a possible D gene is TRBD2 (6 bases). Germline assignment: CDR1 ENHRY and CDR2 SYGVKD. The length of the CDR3 is 15 residues. Between the trimmed V and J ends, which lost 8 bases and 5 bases, there was a span of 20 bases. The CDR3 sequence is CAILESAGTGDTQYF. As DNA, the CDR3 is TGTGCCATCCTGGAATCGGCGGGAACGGGAGATACGCAGTATTTT.

The chain joins TRBV20-1 to TRBJ2-5; TRBD2 matches at 7 bases. This CDR3 is built from 13 residues. V shed 4 bases and J 6 bases; nucleotides not matched to a gene: 8. The V gene's germline CDR1 is DFQATT and CDR2 SNEGSKA (reference sequence). The CDR3 nucleotides are TGCAGTGCTATCGCGGGAGCAGCACAGACCCAGTACTTC. Residues: CSAIAGAAQTQYF.

The rearrangement joins TRBV11-2 to TRBJ2-1; 10 bases line up with TRBD1. The V gene end was trimmed by 5 bases and the J gene end by 6 bases; junction bases not matched to a gene: 4. The CDR3 has 14 amino acids. The germline CDR1 and CDR2 sequences are SGHAT and FQNNGV. For the CDR3, the DNA is TGTGCCAGCAGCCGGGACAGGGGCCCCAATGAGCAGTTCTTC. It encodes CASSRDRGPNEQFF.

The chain joins TRBV20-1 to TRBJ1-5, with D unresolved. This CDR3 comprises 12 residues. Germline lookup yields CDR1 DFQATT and CDR2 SNEGSKA (reference sequence). The V gene lost 3 bases and the J gene lost 5 bases, with 8 bases spanning the gap. CDR3 in amino acids: CSASRADQPQHF. Here the CDR3 DNA reads TGCAGTGCTAGTAGGGCCGATCAGCCCCAGCATTTT.

The table lists this clonotype with many counts. The genes are TRBV12-3 or TRBV12-4 and TRBJ2-1; D uncertain. CDR3 length: 15 amino acids. The ends were cut back, 5 bases at V and 2 bases at J, with 13 bases in the middle. In DNA form, the CDR3 reads TGTGCCAGCAGTCTCTCCCCCCCCACCTACAATGAGCAGTTCTTC. Encoded protein: CASSLSPPTYNEQFF.

This rearrangement joins TRBV29-1 to TRBJ1-2; D uncertain. The CDR3 extends over 12 amino acids. The ends were cut back, 6 bases at V and 4 bases at J, with 12 bases in the middle. Looked up from germline, CDR1 is SQVTM and CDR2 is ANQGSEA. The DNA of the CDR3 is TGCAGCGTGACTTTAGTTGGCTATGGCTACACCTTC. It yields the protein CSVTLVGYGYTF.

This clonotype was counted ten times or more. The chain joins TRBV21-1 to TRBJ2-2; whether TRBD2, the table's D call, matches the DNA was not checked. TRBV21-1 is deemed a pseudogene. The CDR3 contains 20 residues. The CDR3 region is CASSKGLIIGPSAPTGELFF. The CDR3 nucleotides are TGTGCCAGCAGCAAAGGATTGATTATTGGCCCTAGCGCGCCAACCGGGGAGCTGTTTTTT.

The chain employs TRBV24-1 and TRBJ2-2, with D tentatively TRBD2 (6 bases). Germline CDR1 KGHDR, CDR2 SFDVKD. The CDR3 totals 15 residues. V was clipped by 7 bases and J by 3 bases, with 14 bases between them. CDR3 nucleotides: TGTGCCACCAGCGAAATCGGGACTCACACCGGGGAGCTGTTTTTT. It specifies CATSEIGTHTGELFF.

This clonotype showed up many times. J is TRBJ2-7 and V is TRBV25-1; no definite D call. V was trimmed by 2 bases and J by 1 base, leaving 15 bases between them. Germline-derived CDR1 and CDR2 are MGHDK and SYGVNS. The CDR3 has 16 amino acids. CDR3 sequence: CASSEQLNTGSYEQYF. CDR3 DNA: TGTGCCAGCAGTGAACAATTGAACACCGGATCCTACGAGCAGTACTTC.

This clonotype was seen ten or more times. The chain joins TRBV5-1 to TRBJ2-7, with D possibly called TRBD1 or TRBD2 (5 bases each). The germline V gene has CDR1 SGHRS and CDR2 YFSETQ. The CDR3 has 15 residues. Trimming removed 4 bases from V and 3 bases from J, with 17 bases in between. The CDR3 DNA follows: TGCGCCAGCAGCGTGACCGGGACGGACTTCTACGAGCAGTACTTC. Translation: CASSVTGTDFYEQYF.

This clonotype was counted between two and nine times. The V call is TRBV2, the J call TRBJ1-6; D uncertain. With 6 bases removed from V and 9 bases from J, the gap between germline ends came to 9 bases. CDR3 size: 12 residues. Germline V gene data show CDR1 as SNHLY and CDR2 as FYNNEI. Here the CDR3 DNA reads TGTGCCAGCAGCTCTAGGCTTTCACCCCTCCACTTT. Amino acid sequence: CASSSRLSPLHF.

This clonotype showed up just a few times. For the CDR3, the DNA is TGCAGTGCTAGATCAGGGGAGTACGAGCAGTACTTC. Amino acid sequence: CSARSGEYEQYF. The chain uses TRBV20-1 and TRBJ2-7; D may be TRBD1 (6 bases). Trimming removed 2 bases at V and 4 bases at J, with 9 bases between. CDR1 and CDR2 (germline): DFQATT, SNEGSKA (reference sequence). This CDR3 is built from 12 residues.

This clonotype was counted only a few times. The genes are TRBV2 and TRBJ2-3; D is undetermined. V was cut by 0 bases and J by 8 bases, with 9 bases left in between. This CDR3 spans 13 amino acids. Germline values: CDR1 SNHLY, CDR2 FYNNEI. CDR3 sequence: CASSEASGVTQYF. CDR3 bases: TGTGCCAGCAGTGAAGCTTCTGGGGTTACGCAGTATTTT.

This clonotype was counted a few times. This chain connects TRBV27 to TRBJ2-3; D ambiguous. The CDR3 is 16 residues long. Trimming cost V 6 bases and J 3 bases, with 19 bases left between them. From germline, CDR1 is MNHEY and CDR2 SMNVEV (reference sequence). CDR3 nucleotides: TGTGCCAGCAGCCCCTGGGTAGGGCTGGGTACAGATACGCAGTATTTT. It translates to CASSPWVGLGTDTQYF.

The chain has TRBV6-4 and TRBJ2-1, with 7 positions matching TRBD1. The CDR3 has 14 amino acids. Germline loops: CDR1 MRHNA, CDR2 SNTAGT. Unmatched junction bases numbered 10, after V lost 6 bases and J lost 8 bases. The CDR3 reads CASSPGTASYEQFF. The CDR3 bases are TGTGCCAGCAGCCCCGGGACAGCATCTTATGAGCAGTTCTTC.

The chain has TRBV20-1 and TRBJ1-1; D might be TRBD1 (5 bases). The V gene lost 6 bases and the J gene lost 5 bases, with 10 bases spanning the gap. Germline lookup yields CDR1 DFQATT and CDR2 SNEGSKA (reference sequence). The CDR3 contains 11 residues. CDR3 sequence reads: CSAKGRTEAFF. As DNA, the CDR3 is TGCAGTGCCAAGGGGAGGACTGAAGCTTTCTTT.

The chain has TRBV18 and TRBJ1-2; 8 bases match TRBD1. Germline V CDR1 and CDR2: KGHSH, LQKENI. The V gene end was trimmed by 3 bases and the J gene end by 3 bases; junction bases not matched to a gene: 6. The CDR3 sequence is 15 residues long. CDR3 DNA sequence: TGTGCCAGCTCACCCCCGGCAGGGGGCTACTATGGCTACACCTTC. Its protein is CASSPPAGGYYGYTF.